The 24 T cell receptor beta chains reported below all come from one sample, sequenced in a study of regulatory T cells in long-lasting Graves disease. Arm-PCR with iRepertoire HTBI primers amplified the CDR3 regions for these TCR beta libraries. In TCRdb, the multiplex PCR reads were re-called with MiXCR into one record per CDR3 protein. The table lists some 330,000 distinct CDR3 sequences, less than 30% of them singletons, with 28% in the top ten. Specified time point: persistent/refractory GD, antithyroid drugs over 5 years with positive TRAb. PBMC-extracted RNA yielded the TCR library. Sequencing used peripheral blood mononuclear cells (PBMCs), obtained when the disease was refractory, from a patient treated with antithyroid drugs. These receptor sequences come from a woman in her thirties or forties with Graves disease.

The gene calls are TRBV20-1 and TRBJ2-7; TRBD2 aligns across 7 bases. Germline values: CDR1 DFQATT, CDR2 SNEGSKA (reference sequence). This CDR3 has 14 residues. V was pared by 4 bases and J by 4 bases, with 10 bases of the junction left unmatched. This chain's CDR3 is CSATPLGGSYEQYF. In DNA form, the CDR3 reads TGCAGTGCTACCCCCCTCGGCGGGAGTTACGAGCAGTACTTC.

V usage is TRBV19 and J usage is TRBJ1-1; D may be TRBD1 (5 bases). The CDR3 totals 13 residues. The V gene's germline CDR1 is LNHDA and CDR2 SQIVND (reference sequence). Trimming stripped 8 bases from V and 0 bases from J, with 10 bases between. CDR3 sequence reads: CASGQTVNTEAFF. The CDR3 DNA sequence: TGTGCCAGTGGCCAGACAGTGAACACTGAAGCTTTCTTT.

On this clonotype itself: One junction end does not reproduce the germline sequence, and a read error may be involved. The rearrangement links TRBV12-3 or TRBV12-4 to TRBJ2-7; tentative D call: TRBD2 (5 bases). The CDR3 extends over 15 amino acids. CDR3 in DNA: TGTGCCAGCAGTTTAACAGAGGGTCACTTCTACGAGCAGTATTTC. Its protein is CASSLTEGHFYEQYF.

The CDR3 loop reads CASSSSGLTGELFF. CDR3 in DNA: TGTGCCAGCAGCTCCAGCGGACTCACCGGGGAGCTGTTTTTT. V is TRBV11-1 and J is TRBJ2-2, with TRBD2 as a possible D gene (5 bases). Trimming shortened V by 4 bases and J by 4 bases, and 10 bases separated the two germline ends. Per the germline V gene, CDR1 is SGHAT and CDR2 is FQDESV (reference sequence). This CDR3 is 14 amino acids long.

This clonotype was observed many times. The CDR3, as DNA: TGTGCCAGCAGGAGACAGGGGGCCTCCTACGAGCAGTACTTC. This codes for CASRRQGASYEQYF. The chain joins TRBV28 to TRBJ2-7, with 10 positions matching TRBD1. With 6 bases clipped from V and 0 bases from J, the junction kept 2 bases outside the gene matches. CDR3 length equals 14 residues. The germline CDR1 and CDR2 sequences are MDHEN and SYDVKM.

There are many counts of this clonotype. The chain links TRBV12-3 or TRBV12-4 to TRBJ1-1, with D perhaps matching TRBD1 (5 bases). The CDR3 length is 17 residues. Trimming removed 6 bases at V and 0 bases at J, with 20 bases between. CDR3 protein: CASRNPATLGVNTEAFF. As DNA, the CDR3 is TGTGCCAGCAGGAACCCGGCGACCCTGGGGGTGAACACTGAAGCTTTCTTT.

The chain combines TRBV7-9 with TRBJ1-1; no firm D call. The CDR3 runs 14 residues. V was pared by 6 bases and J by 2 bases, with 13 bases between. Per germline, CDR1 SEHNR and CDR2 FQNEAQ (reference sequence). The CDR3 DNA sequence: TGTGCCAGCAGTCGACCCAAAGGAAACACTGAAGCTTTCTTT. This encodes CASSRPKGNTEAFF.

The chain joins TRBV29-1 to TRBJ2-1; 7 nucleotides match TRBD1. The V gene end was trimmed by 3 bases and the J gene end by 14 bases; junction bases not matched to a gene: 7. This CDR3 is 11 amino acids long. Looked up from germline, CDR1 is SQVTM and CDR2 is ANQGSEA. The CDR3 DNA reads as TGCAGCGTTGATCAGGGACAGTTCAAGTTCTTC. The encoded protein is CSVDQGQFKFF.

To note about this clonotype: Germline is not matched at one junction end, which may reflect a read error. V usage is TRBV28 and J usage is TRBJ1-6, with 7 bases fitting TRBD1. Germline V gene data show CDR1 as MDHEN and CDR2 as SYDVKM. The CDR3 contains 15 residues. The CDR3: CACSRQGGRNSPLHF. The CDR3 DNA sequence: TGCGCCTGCAGTCGACAGGGCGGAAGAAATTCACCCCTCCACTTT.

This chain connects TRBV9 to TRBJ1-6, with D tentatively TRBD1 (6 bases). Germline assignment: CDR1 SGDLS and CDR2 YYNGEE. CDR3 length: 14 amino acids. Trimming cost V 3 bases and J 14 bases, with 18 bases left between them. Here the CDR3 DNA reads TGTGCCAGCAGCGCCGGGGACACCGCCGACTCCCTCCACTTT. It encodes CASSAGDTADSLHF.

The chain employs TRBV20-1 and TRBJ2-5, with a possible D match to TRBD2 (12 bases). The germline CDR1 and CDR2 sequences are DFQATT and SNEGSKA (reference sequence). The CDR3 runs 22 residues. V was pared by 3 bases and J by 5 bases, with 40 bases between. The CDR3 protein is CSARLSGTGGALAGGPWETQYF. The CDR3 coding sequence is TGCAGTGCTAGGTTATCCGGGACAGGGGGGGCCCTAGCGGGAGGGCCTTGGGAGACCCAGTACTTC.

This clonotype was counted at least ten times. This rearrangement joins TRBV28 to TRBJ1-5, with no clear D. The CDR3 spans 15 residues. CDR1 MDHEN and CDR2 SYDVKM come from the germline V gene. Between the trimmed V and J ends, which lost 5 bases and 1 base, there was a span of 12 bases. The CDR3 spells CASSPYRGSNQPQHF. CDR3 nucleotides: TGTGCCAGCAGTCCCTATCGAGGGAGCAATCAGCCCCAGCATTTT. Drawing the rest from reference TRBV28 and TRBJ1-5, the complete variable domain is DVKVTQSSRYLVKRTGEKVFLECVQDMDHENMFWYRQDPGLGLRLIYFSYDVKMKEKGDIPEGYSVSREKKERFSLILESASTNQTSMYLCASSPYRGSNQPQHFGDGTRLSIL.

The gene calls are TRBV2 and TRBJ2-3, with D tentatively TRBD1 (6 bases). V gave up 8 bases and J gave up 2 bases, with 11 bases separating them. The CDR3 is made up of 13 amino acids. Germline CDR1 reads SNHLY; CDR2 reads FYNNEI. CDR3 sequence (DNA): TGTGCCAGCGACAGGTTATACACAGATACGCAGTATTTT. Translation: CASDRLYTDTQYF.

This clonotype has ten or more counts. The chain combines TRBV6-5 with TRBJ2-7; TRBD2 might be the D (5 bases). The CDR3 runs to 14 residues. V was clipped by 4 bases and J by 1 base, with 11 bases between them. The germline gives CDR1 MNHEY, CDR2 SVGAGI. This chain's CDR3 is CASSSNSGSYEQYF. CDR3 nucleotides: TGTGCCAGCAGTTCCAACAGCGGTTCCTACGAGCAGTACTTC.

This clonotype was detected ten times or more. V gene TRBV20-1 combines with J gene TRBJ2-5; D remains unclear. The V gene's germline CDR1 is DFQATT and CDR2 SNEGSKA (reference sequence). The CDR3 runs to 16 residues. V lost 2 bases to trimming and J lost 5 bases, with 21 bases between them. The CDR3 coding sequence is TGCAGTGCTAGACCAACGAGGTCAGGCGTAGGGGAGACCCAGTACTTC. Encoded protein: CSARPTRSGVGETQYF.

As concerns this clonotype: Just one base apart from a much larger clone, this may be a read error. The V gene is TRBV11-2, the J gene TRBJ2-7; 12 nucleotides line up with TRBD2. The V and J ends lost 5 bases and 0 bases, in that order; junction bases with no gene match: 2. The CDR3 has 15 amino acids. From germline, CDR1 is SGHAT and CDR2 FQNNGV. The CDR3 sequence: CASSQTSGSSYEQYF. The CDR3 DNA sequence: TGTGCCAGCAGCCAGACTAGCGGGAGCTCCTACGAGCAGTACTTC.

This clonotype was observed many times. This CDR3 reads CASSLLLAGGYEQYF. CDR3 nucleotide sequence: TGTGCCAGCAGTTTATTGCTAGCGGGGGGATACGAGCAGTACTTC. This rearrangement joins TRBV28 to TRBJ2-7, with 11 bases lining up with TRBD2. The CDR3 length is 15 residues. The trim removed 1 base at V and 4 bases at J, leaving 3 bases unmatched. The germline V gene encodes CDR1 MDHEN and CDR2 SYDVKM. Full variable domain (remainder filled in from reference TRBV28 and TRBJ2-7): DVKVTQSSRYLVKRTGEKVFLECVQDMDHENMFWYRQDPGLGLRLIYFSYDVKMKEKGDIPEGYSVSREKKERFSLILESASTNQTSMYLCASSLLLAGGYEQYFGPGTRLTVT.

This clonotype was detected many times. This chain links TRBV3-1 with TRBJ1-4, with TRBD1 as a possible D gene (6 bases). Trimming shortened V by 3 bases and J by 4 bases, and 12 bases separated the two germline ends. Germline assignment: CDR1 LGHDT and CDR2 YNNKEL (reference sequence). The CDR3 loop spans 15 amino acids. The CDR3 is CASSHSRGYNEKLFF. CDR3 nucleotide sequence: TGTGCCAGCAGCCATTCGAGGGGGTATAATGAAAAACTGTTTTTT.

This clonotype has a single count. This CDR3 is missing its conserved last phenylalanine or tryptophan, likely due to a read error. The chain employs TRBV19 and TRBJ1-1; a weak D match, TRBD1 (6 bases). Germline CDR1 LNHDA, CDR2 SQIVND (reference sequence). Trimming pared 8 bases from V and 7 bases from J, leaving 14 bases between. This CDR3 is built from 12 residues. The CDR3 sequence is CASSQGPIEAFL. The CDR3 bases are TGTGCCAGTTCACAGGGACCGATTGAAGCTTTCCTT.

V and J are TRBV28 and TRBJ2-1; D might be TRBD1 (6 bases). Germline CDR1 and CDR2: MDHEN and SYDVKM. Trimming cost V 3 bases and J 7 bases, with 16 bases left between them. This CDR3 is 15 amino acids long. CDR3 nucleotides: TGTGCCAGCAGTTTCATCAGGGGTCGGTGGAATGAGCAGTTCTTC. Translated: CASSFIRGRWNEQFF.

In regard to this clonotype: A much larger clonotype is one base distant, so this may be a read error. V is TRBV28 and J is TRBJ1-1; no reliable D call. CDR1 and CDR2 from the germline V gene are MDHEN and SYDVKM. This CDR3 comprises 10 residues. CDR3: CASRETEASF. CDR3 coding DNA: TGTGCCAGCCGTGAGACTGAAGCTTCCTTT.

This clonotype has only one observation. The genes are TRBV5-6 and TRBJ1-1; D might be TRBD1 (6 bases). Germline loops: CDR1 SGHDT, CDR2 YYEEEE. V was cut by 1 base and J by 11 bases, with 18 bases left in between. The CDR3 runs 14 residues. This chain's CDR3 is CASSLFLGAPNAFF. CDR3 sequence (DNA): TGTGCCAGCAGCTTGTTTTTGGGGGCCCCGAATGCTTTCTTT.

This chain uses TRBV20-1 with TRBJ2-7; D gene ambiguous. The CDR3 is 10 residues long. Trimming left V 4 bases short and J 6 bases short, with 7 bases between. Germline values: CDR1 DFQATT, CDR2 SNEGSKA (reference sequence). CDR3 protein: CSAMELEQYF. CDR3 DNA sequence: TGCAGTGCTATGGAACTCGAGCAGTACTTC.

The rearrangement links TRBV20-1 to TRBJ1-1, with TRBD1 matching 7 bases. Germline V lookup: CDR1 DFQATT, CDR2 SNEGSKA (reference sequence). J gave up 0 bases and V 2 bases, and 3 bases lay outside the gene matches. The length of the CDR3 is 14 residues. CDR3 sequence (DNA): TGCAGTGCTAGACCCAGGGGGGTGAACACTGAAGCTTTCTTT. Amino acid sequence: CSARPRGVNTEAFF.